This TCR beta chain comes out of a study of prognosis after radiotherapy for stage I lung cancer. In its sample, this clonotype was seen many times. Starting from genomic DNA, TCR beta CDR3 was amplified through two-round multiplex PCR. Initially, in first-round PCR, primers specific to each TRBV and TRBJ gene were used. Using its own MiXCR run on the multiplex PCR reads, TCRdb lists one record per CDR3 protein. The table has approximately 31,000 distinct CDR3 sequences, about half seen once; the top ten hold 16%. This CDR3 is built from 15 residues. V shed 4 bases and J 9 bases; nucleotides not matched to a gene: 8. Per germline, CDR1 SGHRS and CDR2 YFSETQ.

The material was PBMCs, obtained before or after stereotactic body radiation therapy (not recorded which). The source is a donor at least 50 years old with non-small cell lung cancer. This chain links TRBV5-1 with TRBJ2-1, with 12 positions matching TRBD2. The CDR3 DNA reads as TGCGCCAGCAGCCCAGGACTAGCGGGAATAGGTGAGCAGTTCTTC. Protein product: CASSPGLAGIGEQFF.